This paragraph reports one T cell receptor (beta chain). No antigen is known for it. The read is 3 residues too short to cover the CDR3 end, so that end is filled in from the germline J gene. Method: immunoSEQ multiplex PCR; TCRdb's copy keeps in-frame clones and lacks some. The sample table includes about 48,000 clones. The sample belongs to a study of T cells in women clearing cervical HPV infection. General study points: Each sample's T-cell count was unknown, possibly confounding richness.

The V gene end was trimmed by 2 bases and the J gene end by 6 bases; junction bases not matched to a gene: 4. This CDR3 spans 14 amino acids. Germline V gives CDR1 SGHNT, CDR2 YENEEA. The chain joins TRBV11-3 to TRBJ2-1; 7 nucleotides agree with TRBD2. This TCR came from a woman aged 18 to 75 with a cervical HPV16 infection that either progressed to CIN3+ or cleared (not recorded which). The sample taken for sequencing was blood buffy coat. The sequenced CDR3 bases are TGTGCCAGCAGCTTACTAGCGGAGAGCAATGAG. Translating it yields CASSLLAESNE. The complete CDR3 sequence is CASSLLAESNEQFF.